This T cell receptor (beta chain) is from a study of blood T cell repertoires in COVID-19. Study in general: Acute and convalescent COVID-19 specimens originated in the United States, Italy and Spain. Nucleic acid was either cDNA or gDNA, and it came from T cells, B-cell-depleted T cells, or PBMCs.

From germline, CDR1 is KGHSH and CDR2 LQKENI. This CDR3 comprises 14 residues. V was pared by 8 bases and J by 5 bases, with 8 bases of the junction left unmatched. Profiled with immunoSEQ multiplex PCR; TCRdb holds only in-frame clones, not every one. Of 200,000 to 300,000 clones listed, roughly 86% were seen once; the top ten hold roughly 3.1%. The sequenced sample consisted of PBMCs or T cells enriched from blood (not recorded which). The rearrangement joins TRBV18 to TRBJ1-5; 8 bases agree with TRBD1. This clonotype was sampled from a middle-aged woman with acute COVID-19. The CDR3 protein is CASTDRAIDQPQHF. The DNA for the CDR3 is TGTGCCAGCACGGACAGGGCTATCGATCAGCCCCAGCATTTT.